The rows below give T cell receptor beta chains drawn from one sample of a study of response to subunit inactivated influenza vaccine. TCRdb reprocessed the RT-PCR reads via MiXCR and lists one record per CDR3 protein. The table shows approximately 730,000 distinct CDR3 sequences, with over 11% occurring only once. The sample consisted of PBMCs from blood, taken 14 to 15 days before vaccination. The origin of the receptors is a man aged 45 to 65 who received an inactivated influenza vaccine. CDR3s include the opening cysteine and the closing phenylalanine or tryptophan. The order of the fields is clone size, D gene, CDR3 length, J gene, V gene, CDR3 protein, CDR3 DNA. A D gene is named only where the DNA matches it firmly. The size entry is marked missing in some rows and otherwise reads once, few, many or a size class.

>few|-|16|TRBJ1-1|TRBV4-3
CASSQGSGSMNTEAFF
TGCGCCAGCAGCCAAGGTTCGGGCAGTATGAACACTGAAGCTTTCTTT
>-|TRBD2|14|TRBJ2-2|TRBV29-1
CSGRSGLAGGELFF
TGCAGCGGTCGTTCGGGACTAGCAGGCGGGGAGCTGTTTTTT
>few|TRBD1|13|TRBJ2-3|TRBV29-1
CSVEKGATDTQYF
TGCAGCGTTGAAAAGGGGGCTACAGATACGCAGTATTTT
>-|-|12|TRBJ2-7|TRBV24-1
CATSETDREQYF
TGTGCCACCAGCGAGACAGATCGCGAGCAGTACTTC
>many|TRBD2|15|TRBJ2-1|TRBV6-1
CASSRGGANWYEQFF
TGTGCCAGCAGCCGCGGGGGGGCGAATTGGTATGAGCAGTTCTTC
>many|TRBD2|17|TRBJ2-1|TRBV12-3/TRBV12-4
CASSIRASGVLYNEQFF
TGTGCCAGCAGTATACGGGCTAGCGGGGTTTTGTACAATGAGCAGTTCTTC
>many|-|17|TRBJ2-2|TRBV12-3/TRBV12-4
CASTPSPGTRDTGELFF
TGTGCCAGCACCCCAAGCCCCGGGACACGGGACACCGGGGAGCTGTTTTTT
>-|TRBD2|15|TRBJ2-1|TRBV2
CASSEYSSGYNEQFF
TGTGCCAGCAGTGAATACTCTAGCGGCTACAATGAGCAGTTCTTC
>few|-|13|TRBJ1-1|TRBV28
CASSGRVGTEAFF
TGTGCCAGCAGTGGCAGGGTGGGCACTGAAGCTTTCTTT
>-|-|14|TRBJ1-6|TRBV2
CASSDTTGTSPLHF
TGTGCCAGCAGTGACACGACGGGAACTTCACCCCTCCACTTT
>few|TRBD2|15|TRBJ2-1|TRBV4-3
CASSQSLAGSDEQFF
TGCGCCAGCAGCCAATCTCTAGCGGGATCGGATGAGCAGTTCTTC
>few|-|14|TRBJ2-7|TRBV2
CASSEESGRDEQYF
TGTGCCAGCAGTGAAGAATCAGGGAGAGACGAGCAGTACTTC
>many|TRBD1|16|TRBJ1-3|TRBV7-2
CASSHQFPGGANTIYF
TGTGCCAGCAGTCACCAATTTCCAGGGGGAGCGAACACCATATATTTT
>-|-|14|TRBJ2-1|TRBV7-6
CASSSLREDNEQFF
TGTGCCAGCAGCTCCCTTAGAGAAGACAATGAGCAGTTCTTC
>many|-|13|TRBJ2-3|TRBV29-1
CSVELGKPDTQYF
TGCAGCGTTGAACTGGGGAAGCCAGATACGCAGTATTTT
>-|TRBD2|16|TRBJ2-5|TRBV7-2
CASSKLAGGLQETQYF
TGTGCCAGCAGCAAACTAGCGGGAGGGCTGCAAGAGACCCAGTACTTC
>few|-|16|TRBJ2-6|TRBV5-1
CASTSLPGSGANVLTF
TGCGCCAGCACTTCCTTGCCGGGCTCTGGGGCCAACGTCCTGACTTTC
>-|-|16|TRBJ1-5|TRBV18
CASSPSRDPLNQPQHF
TGTGCCAGCTCACCCTCCCGGGATCCCCTCAATCAGCCCCAGCATTTT
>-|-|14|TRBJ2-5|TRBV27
CASSLNRREGTQYF
TGTGCCAGCAGTCTAAACAGGAGGGAAGGGACCCAGTACTTC
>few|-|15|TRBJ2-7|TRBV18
CASSPQKQGIAEQYF
TGTGCCAGCTCACCACAAAAACAGGGAATTGCCGAGCAGTACTTC
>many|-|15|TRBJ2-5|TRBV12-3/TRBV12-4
CASSLFRGAVETQYF
TGTGCCAGCAGTCTCTTCAGGGGGGCCGTAGAGACCCAGTACTTC
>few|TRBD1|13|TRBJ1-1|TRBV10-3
CAIRQGGGTEAFF
TGTGCCATCCGACAGGGCGGTGGAACTGAAGCTTTCTTT
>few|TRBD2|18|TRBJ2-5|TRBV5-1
CASSNLAGGRNREETQYF
TGCGCCAGCAGCAACTTAGCGGGGGGCCGAAATCGGGAAGAGACCCAGTACTTC
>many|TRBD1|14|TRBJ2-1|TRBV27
CASSIRTGVHEQFF
TGTGCCAGCAGTATCAGGACAGGGGTGCATGAGCAGTTCTTC
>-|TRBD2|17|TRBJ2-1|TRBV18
CASSPRASREGFDEQFF
TGTGCCAGCTCACCCCGGGCGTCCCGGGAGGGGTTCGATGAGCAGTTCTTC
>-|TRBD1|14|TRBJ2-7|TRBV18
CASSPGTGGGEQYF
TGTGCCAGCTCACCCGGGACAGGGGGAGGCGAGCAGTACTTC
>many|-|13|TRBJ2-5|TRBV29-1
CSVNLRVAETQYF
TGCAGCGTTAATTTGAGGGTAGCGGAGACCCAGTACTTC
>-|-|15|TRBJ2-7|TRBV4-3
CASSQGGGTRGEQYF
TGCGCCAGCAGCCAAGGCGGCGGAACTAGGGGCGAGCAGTACTTC
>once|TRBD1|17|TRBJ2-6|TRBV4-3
CASSRTGGSSGANVLTF
TGCGCCAGCAGCCGGACAGGGGGAAGCTCTGGGGCCAACGTCCTGACTTTC
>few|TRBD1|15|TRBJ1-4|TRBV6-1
CASRERDRGVRKLFF
TGTGCCAGCAGGGAGAGGGACAGGGGAGTCCGGAAACTGTTTTTT
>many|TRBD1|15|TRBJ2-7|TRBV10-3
CAISERTGGSYEQYF
TGTGCCATCAGTGAGCGGACAGGGGGGAGCTACGAGCAGTACTTC